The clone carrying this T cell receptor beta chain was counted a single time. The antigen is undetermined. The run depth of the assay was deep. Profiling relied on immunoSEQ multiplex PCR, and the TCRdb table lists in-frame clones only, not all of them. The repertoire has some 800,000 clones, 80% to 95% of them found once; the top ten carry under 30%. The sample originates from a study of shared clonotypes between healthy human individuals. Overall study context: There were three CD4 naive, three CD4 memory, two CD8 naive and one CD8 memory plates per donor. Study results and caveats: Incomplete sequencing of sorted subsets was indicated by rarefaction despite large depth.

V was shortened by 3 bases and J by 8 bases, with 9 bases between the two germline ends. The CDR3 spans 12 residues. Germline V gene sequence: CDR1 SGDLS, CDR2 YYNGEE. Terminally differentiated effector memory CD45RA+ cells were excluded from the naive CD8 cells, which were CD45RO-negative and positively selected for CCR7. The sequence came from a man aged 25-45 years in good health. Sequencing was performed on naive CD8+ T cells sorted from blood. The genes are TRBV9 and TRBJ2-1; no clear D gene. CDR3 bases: TGTGCCAGCAGCGCCTCGTGGGATGAGCAGTTCTTC. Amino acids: CASSASWDEQFF.